These 28 T cell receptor beta chains came from one sample sequenced in a study of blood T cell repertoires in COVID-19 (dated by TCRdb to about 2020). Receptor amplification or capture employed the immunoSEQ multiplex PCR assay. TCRdb obtained this table from immuneACCESS and retained in-frame rearrangements with V and J assigned. These tables miss some clones; where compared with another copy, unresolved V genes account for less than half of the shortfall, and the remainder is unexplained. In this sample the table shows over 65,000 clones, approximately 87% of which occur a single time. Clones ranked in the top ten supply more than 0.85% of the sample. Material: peripheral blood. Receptors were obtained from a human donor in a cohort sampled during active COVID-19.

This chain uses TRBV30 with TRBJ2-1, with a weak D call TRBD2 (6 bases). This CDR3 is 15 amino acids long. Germline V gene sequence: CDR1 GTSNPN, CDR2 SVGIG (reference sequence). The V and J ends lost 0 bases and 2 bases respectively, with 11 bases between them. CDR3 DNA sequence: TGTGCCTGGAGTGTTGGAGCGGGCACCTACAATGAGCAGTTCTTC. This translates into CAWSVGAGTYNEQFF. The full variable domain, with the rest looked up from reference TRBV30 and TRBJ2-1, is SQTIHQWPATLVQPVGSPLSLECTVEGTSNPNLYWYRQAAGRGLQLLFYSVGIGQISSEVPQNLSASRPQDRQFILSSKKLLLSDSGFYLCAWSVGAGTYNEQFFGPGTRLTVL.

The chain combines TRBV27 with TRBJ2-7; 13 nucleotides match TRBD2. Germline V gene data show CDR1 as MNHEY and CDR2 as SMNVEV (reference sequence). The CDR3 covers 14 residues. V shed 7 bases, J shed 5 bases, and the junction held 5 bases outside the gene matches. CDR3 amino acids: CASTKLAGGDEQYF. As DNA, the CDR3 is TGTGCCAGCACCAAACTAGCGGGAGGGGACGAGCAGTACTTC.

This chain joins TRBV28 and TRBJ1-4; unclear D gene. V was trimmed by 8 bases and J by 3 bases, leaving 10 bases between them. Germline CDR1 and CDR2: MDHEN and SYDVKM. The CDR3 length is 13 residues. The CDR3, as DNA: TGTGCCAGCCGGCGGTCCCCTAATGAAAAACTGTTTTTT. It specifies CASRRSPNEKLFF.

The chain combines TRBV27 with TRBJ2-7, with TRBD2 identical over 7 bases. V lost 2 bases, J lost 2 bases, and 3 bases stayed unmatched. CDR3 length: 14 residues. Germline V gene sequence: CDR1 MNHEY, CDR2 SMNVEV (reference sequence). The DNA of the CDR3 is TGTGCCAGCAGTTTAGGCGGGAGCGCCTACGAGCAGTACTTC. Amino acids: CASSLGGSAYEQYF.

The chain links TRBV5-4 to TRBJ2-2; a possible D gene is TRBD2 (6 bases). From germline, CDR1 is SGHNT and CDR2 YYREEE (reference sequence). With 3 bases removed from V and 6 bases from J, the gap between germline ends came to 12 bases. The CDR3 loop spans 14 amino acids. The DNA for the CDR3 is TGTGCCAGCAGCTCCAGCTGGGAGGCCGGGGAGCTGTTTTTT. Translated, it gives CASSSSWEAGELFF.

V gene TRBV7-3 combines with J gene TRBJ2-1; no definite D call. The CDR3 is made up of 16 amino acids. Germline V gene data show CDR1 as SGHTA and CDR2 as FQGTGA. V dropped 2 bases and J dropped 0 bases, with 11 bases sitting between them. As DNA, the CDR3 is TGTGCCAGCAGCTTAGCGGCGGCGAGCTCCTACAATGAGCAGTTCTTC. It specifies CASSLAAASSYNEQFF.

This clone came up once. The gene calls are TRBV3-1 (or the pseudogene TRBV3-2) and TRBJ1-1; the D is unclear. The germline V gene encodes CDR1 LGHDT and CDR2 YNNKEL (reference sequence). This CDR3 contains 14 residues. Trimming removed 1 base from V and 5 bases from J, with 11 bases in between. The CDR3 sequence: CASSQGEGWTEAFF. DNA for the CDR3: TGTGCCAGCAGCCAAGGGGAGGGTTGGACTGAAGCTTTCTTT.

The rearrangement uses TRBV5-4 and TRBJ2-2; tentative D call: TRBD2 (6 bases). This CDR3 is built from 16 residues. Germline assignment: CDR1 SGHNT and CDR2 YYREEE (reference sequence). V lost 2 bases and J 3 bases, leaving 14 bases between the germline ends. Written as DNA, the CDR3 is TGTGCCAGCAGCTTCCCCACTAGCCGAGACACCGGGGAGCTGTTTTTT. Amino acids: CASSFPTSRDTGELFF.

The J gene is TRBJ2-3, the V gene TRBV30; 7 nucleotides match TRBD2. CDR1 is GTSNPN, CDR2 SVGIG, per germline (reference sequence). V shed 5 bases and J 2 bases; nucleotides not matched to a gene: 13. The CDR3 has 16 amino acids. The DNA for the CDR3 is TGTGCCTGGTTACGTTCTCCGCGGGAGTTCACAGATACGCAGTATTTT. Protein product: CAWLRSPREFTDTQYF.

This clone was detected once. V usage is TRBV28 and J usage is TRBJ1-2; 8 nucleotides agree with TRBD1. The CDR3 sequence is 17 residues long. The V and J ends lost 1 base and 4 bases, in that order; junction bases with no gene match: 11. The V gene's germline CDR1 is MDHEN and CDR2 SYDVKM. The CDR3 bases are TGTGCCAGCAGTTTATCTAGCGGGACAGGACCCTTCTATGGCTACACCTTC. It translates to CASSLSSGTGPFYGYTF.

The chain employs TRBV6-5 and TRBJ1-4; D remains ambiguous. CDR3 length: 16 amino acids. V was shortened by 0 bases and J by 8 bases, with 16 bases between the two germline ends. Germline CDR1 is MNHEY and CDR2 is SVGAGI. CDR3 nucleotide sequence: TGTGCCAGCAGTTACTCGATACTGCCTCAAGCCGAAAAACTGTTTTTT. This codes for CASSYSILPQAEKLFF.

The rearrangement joins TRBV2 to TRBJ2-3; possible D gene TRBD1, 6 bases. The V end lost 8 bases, the J end lost 2 bases, and 14 bases lay between the germline ends. The germline CDR1 and CDR2 sequences are SNHLY and FYNNEI. The CDR3 runs 14 residues. CDR3 sequence: CASAMTGPTDTQYF. CDR3 sequence (DNA): TGTGCCAGCGCCATGACAGGCCCCACAGATACGCAGTATTTT.

This clone was observed a single time. The rearrangement joins TRBV10-3 to TRBJ1-1; weak D call: TRBD1 (5 bases). V lost 7 bases to trimming and J lost 5 bases, with 14 bases between them. Germline-derived CDR1 and CDR2 are ENHRY and SYGVKD. The CDR3 runs 13 residues. The DNA of the CDR3 is TGTGCCATCACTCCGGGGGAAAAAACTGAAGCTTTCTTT. It yields the protein CAITPGEKTEAFF.

CDR3 DNA sequence: TGTGCCAGCAGCCATCGTTGGGGTGCGGGAATAGCGGAGACCCAGTACTTC. Translated, it gives CASSHRWGAGIAETQYF. The gene calls are TRBV3-1 (or the pseudogene TRBV3-2) and TRBJ2-5, with a weak D call TRBD2 (6 bases). This CDR3 spans 17 amino acids. Germline CDR1 and CDR2: LGHDT and YNNKEL (reference sequence). The ends were cut back, 3 bases at V and 5 bases at J, with 22 bases in the middle.

The chain is built from TRBV5-1 and TRBJ2-5; D gene ambiguous. CDR1 is SGHRS and CDR2 is YFSETQ in the germline V gene. CDR3 length: 14 residues. With 0 bases removed from V and 1 base from J, the gap between germline ends came to 7 bases. The CDR3 DNA reads as TGCGCCAGCAGCTTGGAGCCCCCCCAAGAGACCCAGTACTTC. It is translated as CASSLEPPQETQYF.

V is TRBV6-6 and J is TRBJ2-1; TRBD2 matches 13 bases. With 5 bases clipped from V and 7 bases from J, the junction kept 14 bases outside the gene matches. CDR1 and CDR2 from the germline V gene are MNHNY and SVGAGI (reference sequence). This CDR3 spans 18 amino acids. Written as DNA, the CDR3 is TGTGCCAGCAGTCGACCCTCGACTAGCGGGAGGCGAGGGAATGAGCAGTTCTTC. This translates into CASSRPSTSGRRGNEQFF.

This clone was recorded at least ten times. V gene TRBV4-2 combines with J gene TRBJ1-2, with TRBD1 matching 10 bases. In germline, CDR1 is LGHNA, CDR2 YNFKEQ. CDR3 length: 15 residues. The junction had 1 base not matched to a gene; V was cut back by 1 base and J by 2 bases. This chain's CDR3 is CASSQGGQGNYGYTF. The CDR3 DNA follows: TGTGCCAGCAGCCAAGGGGGACAGGGGAACTATGGCTACACCTTC.

The chain uses TRBV9 and TRBJ2-1; 13 bases are shared with TRBD2. This CDR3 has 16 residues. Germline CDR1 and CDR2: SGDLS and YYNGEE. The trim removed 4 bases at V and 7 bases at J, leaving 8 bases unmatched. In DNA, the CDR3 is TGTGCCAGCAGCCCTTCCGGGACTAGCGGGGTTAATGAGCAGTTCTTC. Protein: CASSPSGTSGVNEQFF.

The V and J genes are TRBV24-1 and TRBJ2-2; the match to TRBD2 covers 9 bases. CDR1 is KGHDR and CDR2 is SFDVKD in the germline V gene. V shed 4 bases and J 4 bases; nucleotides not matched to a gene: 12. This CDR3 contains 18 residues. In DNA form, the CDR3 reads TGTGCCACCAGTGACTCGACTAGCGGAGTGGGGGGCACCGGGGAGCTGTTTTTT. This codes for CATSDSTSGVGGTGELFF.

This clone appeared a single time. The rearrangement links TRBV10-2 to TRBJ1-2, with TRBD1 matching over 7 bases. This CDR3 is built from 16 residues. Germline CDR1 is WSHSY and CDR2 is SAAADI. The trim removed 6 bases at V and 5 bases at J, leaving 15 bases unmatched. The CDR3: CASREGAGERGYGYTF. The CDR3 DNA sequence: TGCGCCAGCAGGGAGGGGGCTGGAGAGCGGGGGTATGGCTACACCTTC.

V gene TRBV5-5 combines with J gene TRBJ2-1; D is unresolved. There are 12 residues in the CDR3. The V end was cut by 2 bases, the J end by 6 bases, with 6 bases between. Germline V gives CDR1 SGHKS, CDR2 YYEKEE (reference sequence). CDR3 loop: CASSFNSNEQFF. The CDR3 DNA follows: TGTGCCAGCAGCTTTAATAGCAATGAGCAGTTCTTC.

This chain links TRBV30 with TRBJ2-5, with D possibly matching TRBD2 (5 bases). V was cut by 0 bases and J by 5 bases, with 7 bases left in between. Germline lookup yields CDR1 GTSNPN and CDR2 SVGIG (reference sequence). The CDR3 length is 12 residues. CDR3 region: CAWSVTGETQYF. CDR3 coding DNA: TGTGCCTGGAGTGTAACGGGGGAGACCCAGTACTTC. Looking up the rest from reference TRBV30 and TRBJ2-5 gives the full variable domain: SQTIHQWPATLVQPVGSPLSLECTVEGTSNPNLYWYRQAAGRGLQLLFYSVGIGQISSEVPQNLSASRPQDRQFILSSKKLLLSDSGFYLCAWSVTGETQYFGPGTRLLVL.

The rearrangement uses TRBV28 and TRBJ2-5, with 7 bases aligning to TRBD2. CDR3 size: 16 residues. Germline CDR1 is MDHEN and CDR2 is SYDVKM. The V and J ends lost 3 bases and 5 bases, in that order; junction bases with no gene match: 12. Written as DNA, the CDR3 is TGTGCCAGCAGTTTCAGGGCTAGCGGAAGACGGGAGACCCAGTACTTC. Translating gives CASSFRASGRRETQYF.

V usage is TRBV12-3 or TRBV12-4 and J usage is TRBJ2-1, with D possibly being TRBD2 (6 bases). The CDR3 runs to 13 residues. Trimming stripped 3 bases from V and 7 bases from J, with 10 bases between. The CDR3 is CASSFSLANEQFF. The CDR3 region has the DNA TGTGCCAGCAGTTTCTCCCTAGCGAATGAGCAGTTCTTC.

The chain carries TRBV19 and TRBJ1-1, with a possible D match to TRBD1 (5 bases). V lost 3 bases and J lost 6, with 14 bases in between. CDR3 length equals 14 residues. Germline V gene data show CDR1 as LNHDA and CDR2 as SQIVND (reference sequence). The CDR3 DNA reads as TGTGCCAGTAGTATGGCGGCAGGGTTCTCTGAAGCTTTCTTT. Translation: CASSMAAGFSEAFF.

The V gene is TRBV7-2, the J gene TRBJ2-1; tentatively, D is TRBD1 (6 bases). With 5 bases removed from V and 8 bases from J, the gap between germline ends came to 13 bases. Germline V gives CDR1 SGHTA, CDR2 FQGNSA. The length of the CDR3 is 13 residues. CDR3 protein: CASSPITGYEQFF. The CDR3 DNA reads TGTGCCAGCAGCCCTATAACAGGGTATGAGCAGTTCTTC.

The chain has TRBV5-1 and TRBJ2-3; TRBD1 matches 8 bases. This CDR3 comprises 16 residues. V was pared by 0 bases and J by 1 base, with 4 bases of the junction left unmatched. CDR1 SGHRS and CDR2 YFSETQ come from the germline V gene. The CDR3 sequence is CASSLDGQGGTDTQYF. The CDR3 DNA reads as TGCGCCAGCAGCTTGGACGGACAGGGCGGCACAGATACGCAGTATTTT.

This rearrangement joins TRBV18 to TRBJ1-1; no firm D call. The V end lost 2 bases, the J end lost 3 bases, and 13 bases lay between the germline ends. The length of the CDR3 is 15 residues. CDR1 KGHSH and CDR2 LQKENI come from the germline V gene. The CDR3 DNA reads TGTGCCAGCTCACCAGCCGGAAACCGGGACACTGAAGCTTTCTTT. The encoded protein is CASSPAGNRDTEAFF.